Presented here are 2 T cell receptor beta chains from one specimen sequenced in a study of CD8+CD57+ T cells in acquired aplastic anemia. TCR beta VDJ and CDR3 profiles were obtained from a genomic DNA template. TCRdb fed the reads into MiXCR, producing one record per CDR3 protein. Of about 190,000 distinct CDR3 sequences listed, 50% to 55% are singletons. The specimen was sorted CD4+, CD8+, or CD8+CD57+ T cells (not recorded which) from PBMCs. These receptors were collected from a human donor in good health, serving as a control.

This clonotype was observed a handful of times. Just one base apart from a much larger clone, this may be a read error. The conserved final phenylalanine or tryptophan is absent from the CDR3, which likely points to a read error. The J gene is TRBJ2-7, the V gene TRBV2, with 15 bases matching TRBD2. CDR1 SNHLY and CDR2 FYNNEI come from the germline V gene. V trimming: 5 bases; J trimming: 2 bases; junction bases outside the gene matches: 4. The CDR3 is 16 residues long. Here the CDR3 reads CASSRTSGGDPYEQYL. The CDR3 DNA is TGTGCCAGCAGTCGGACTAGCGGGGGGGATCCCTACGAGCAGTACCTC.

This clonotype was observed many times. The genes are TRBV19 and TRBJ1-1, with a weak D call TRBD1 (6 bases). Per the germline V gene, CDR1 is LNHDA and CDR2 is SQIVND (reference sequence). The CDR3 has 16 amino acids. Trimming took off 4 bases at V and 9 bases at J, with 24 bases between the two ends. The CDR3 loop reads CASSTEGQQGGGKAFF. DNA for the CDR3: TGTGCCAGTAGTACCGAGGGTCAACAGGGTGGGGGAAAAGCTTTCTTT.